This entry features one TCR beta chain sequence. The antigen remains undetermined. Only in-frame clones appear in the TCRdb table, and some are missing; sequencing was by immunoSEQ multiplex PCR. Counted here are some 45,000 clones, roughly 84% occurring once; the ten biggest clones make up approximately 0.82%. The data stem from a study of ipilimumab plus nivolumab after autologous stem cell transplantation. Whole-study results and caveats: The authors say TCR, Treg and microbiome findings warrant further study.

The trim removed 5 bases at V and 0 bases at J, leaving 5 bases unmatched. Germline CDR1 is MNHNY and CDR2 is SVGAGI (reference sequence). The CDR3 totals 16 residues. Patients got ipilimumab 1 mg/kg beginning 14 to 28 days post-transplant. Sequencing used PBMCs, obtained in a trial of ipilimumab plus nivolumab as post-transplant consolidation. This sequence was found in a male donor with multiple myeloma. The V call is TRBV6-6, the J call TRBJ1-3; TRBD1 aligns across 9 bases. CDR3 coding DNA: TGTGCCAGCAGTATGGGACAGGGAAGCTCTGGAAACACCATATATTTT. Residues: CASSMGQGSSGNTIYF.